The 6 T cell receptor beta chains below were found in one sample sequenced in a study of cytomegalovirus exposure and HLA in healthy donors. It was with 60 Vbeta and 13 Jbeta primers that the PCR ran. Clones were sequenced by immunoSEQ multiplex PCR, and TCRdb holds only the in-frame ones, with some missing. This repertoire shows more than 95,000 clones, 64% found once; its top ten account for roughly 3.2%. Sample: PBMCs. The receptors here all came from a man aged 55 to 69 in good health and CMV-seronegative.

The chain employs TRBV5-1 and TRBJ2-7; possible D gene TRBD1, 6 bases. Germline-derived CDR1 and CDR2 are SGHRS and YFSETQ. The CDR3 covers 14 residues. V gave up 2 bases and J gave up 2 bases, with 11 bases separating them. CDR3 in amino acids: CASSFRDMTYEQYF. The CDR3 DNA follows: TGCGCCAGCAGCTTCCGGGACATGACCTACGAGCAGTACTTC.

This rearrangement joins TRBV4-2 to TRBJ1-5, with D uncertain. Trimming shortened V by 0 bases and J by 6 bases, and 12 bases separated the two germline ends. Germline V lookup: CDR1 LGHNA, CDR2 YNFKEQ. This CDR3 spans 15 amino acids. The CDR3 nucleotides are TGTGCCAGCAGCCAAGATGTGGGTGGAGGTCAGCCCCAGCATTTT. Its protein product is CASSQDVGGGQPQHF.

This chain joins TRBV2 and TRBJ2-3; D might be TRBD2 (5 bases). The V end was cut by 10 bases, the J end by 4 bases, with 27 bases between. In germline, CDR1 is SNHLY, CDR2 FYNNEI. The CDR3 spans 17 residues. The CDR3 loop reads CANKRPFWEWKADTQYF. The DNA for the CDR3 is TGTGCCAACAAAAGGCCCTTCTGGGAGTGGAAAGCAGATACGCAGTATTTT.

The rearrangement links TRBV2 to TRBJ1-6; D might be TRBD1 (6 bases). This CDR3 comprises 15 residues. Germline CDR1 is SNHLY and CDR2 is FYNNEI. The germline V and J ends were trimmed by 0 bases and 10 bases, with 13 bases remaining between them. The CDR3 bases are TGTGCCAGCAGTGAAGCATTGCAGGGGTCATCACCCCTCCACTTT. Translating it yields CASSEALQGSSPLHF.

The table lists this clone with a count of one. A junction boundary mismatches the germline segment, possibly from a read error. V gene TRBV28 combines with J gene TRBJ2-5, with D perhaps TRBD2 (5 bases). The CDR3 has 13 amino acids. Germline V gene lookup returns CDR1 MDHEN and CDR2 SYDVKM. DNA of the CDR3: TGTGCCAGCAGTCCCCGGTCCGGGGAGACCCGGTACTTC. It encodes CASSPRSGETRYF.

The rearrangement links TRBV4-2 to TRBJ1-5; tentatively, D is TRBD1 (5 bases). V was clipped by 0 bases and J by 7 bases, with 13 bases between them. Germline V gives CDR1 LGHNA, CDR2 YNFKEQ. This CDR3 is 15 amino acids long. CDR3 DNA: TGTGCCAGCAGCCAAGATGGGGGGAAGTCGCAGCCCCAGCATTTT. This translates into CASSQDGGKSQPQHF.